The sequence of this T cell receptor (beta chain) was determined in a study of CD8 T cells in Susac syndrome. Study-level background: At the time of blood draw, patients with Susac syndrome were therapy-naive, receiving corticosteroids, or receiving intravenous immunoglobulin alone.

Random hexamers served to reverse transcribe roughly 0.45 to 1 ug RNA. Multiplex immunoSEQ PCR targeted 54 Vbeta and 13 Jbeta TCR beta segments. Each CDR3 protein gets one entry after TCRdb re-called the immunoSEQ multiplex PCR reads with MiXCR. Among 95,000 to 150,000 distinct CDR3 sequences, nearly 96% were seen once, and the ten largest hold 0.13% to 0.15%. The V end was cut by 4 bases, the J end by 8 bases, with 12 bases between. The germline gives CDR1 LGHDT, CDR2 YNNKEL (reference sequence). The CDR3 runs to 13 residues. This sequence originates from a human donor with Susac syndrome. The sequenced sample consisted of CD4+ T cells from PBMCs. V gene TRBV3-1 combines with J gene TRBJ2-1, with D perhaps TRBD1 (6 bases). The CDR3 protein is CASSRLGADEQFF. DNA of the CDR3: TGTGCCAGCAGCCGTCTGGGGGCGGATGAGCAGTTCTTC.